This T cell receptor beta chain was observed in a study of post-analysis software for immune sequencing data. The CDR3 totals 13 residues. Trimming shortened V by 4 bases and J by 2 bases, and 9 bases separated the two germline ends. Per germline, CDR1 KGHSH and CDR2 LQKENI. This clonotype was seen repeatedly, ten times or more. Its target is not known. Unique molecular identifiers were built into the TCR beta cDNA libraries. From the PCR reads, TCRdb called clonotypes with MiXCR, one entry per CDR3 protein. The sample lists 180,000 or so distinct CDR3 sequences, approximately 30% seen once, with roughly 3.4% in the top ten. Study-wide points: Relative to controls, patients had about 5 TRBV segments at higher frequency, with TRBV5-6, TRBV5-1 and TRBV20-1 among these.

The source is a girl under 18 with multiple sclerosis. The sample taken for sequencing was blood. The chain employs TRBV18 and TRBJ2-7; D is uncertain. The DNA of the CDR3 is TGTGCCAGCTCACTACAAGACCCCTACGAGCAGTACTTC. This gives the protein CASSLQDPYEQYF.